This T cell receptor (beta chain) was captured in a study of CXCR3-negative and CXCR3-positive naive CD8 T cells. As for the study in general: The study obtained around 140 million TRB reads, about 1.5 +/- 0.3 million per library. General study points: It was found that naive subsets had comparable surface CD5, and TCR strength was inferred from TRB CDR3 properties. In CXCR3-positive naive cells, the TRB CDR3s were more hydrophobic than in CXCR3-negative naive cells.

Germline-derived CDR1 and CDR2 are SQVTM and ANQGSEA. The length of the CDR3 is 14 residues. Each TRB cDNA library was prepared by 5' RACE (with UMI labels). Using the 5' RACE reads, TCRdb records one entry per CDR3 protein without DNA. The sample includes 7,500 to 9,500 distinct CDR3 sequences. This clonotype is labeled medium-sized based on frequency. Its antigen is not identified. The chain couples TRBV29-1 to TRBJ1-2; TCRdb's assignment of TRBD1 cannot be checked, as there is no DNA. The sequenced sample was naive CXCR3- CD8+ T cells from blood. As to subset: CD45RO-CCR7+CD27+CD95- naive CD8+ T cells lacking CXCR3 (TNR3-). The TCR comes from a human donor in good health. Some clones in this sample may be carry-over from other donors' samples. CDR3: CSVEPFGEGYGYTF.